Following are 27 T cell receptor beta chains from one sample sequenced in a study. TCRdb reprocessed the reads via MiXCR and lists one record per CDR3 protein. The data show some 15,000 distinct CDR3 sequences, 30% to 45% seen once. Material for sequencing was blood. The receptors come from a human donor.

There are a few counts of this clonotype. A much larger clone differs by one base, so this may be a read error. The chain couples TRBV12-3 or TRBV12-4 to TRBJ2-1; possibly TRBD1 for D (5 bases). The length of the CDR3 is 14 residues. The germline V and J ends were trimmed by 8 bases and 13 bases, with 24 bases remaining between them. In DNA, the CDR3 is TGTGCCAGCGCAATAAGACAGAACCAAGAGACCCAGTTCTTC. It specifies CASAIRQNQETQFF.

This clonotype has a count of ten or more. The J gene is TRBJ2-7, the V gene TRBV29-1; D remains unclear. The CDR3 is made up of 10 amino acids. The germline CDR1 and CDR2 sequences are SQVTM and ANQGSEA. V was pared by 7 bases and J by 3 bases, with 7 bases between. The CDR3: CSAGDYEQYF. The CDR3 DNA follows: TGCAGCGCTGGGGACTACGAGCAGTACTTC.

Sample share makes this clonotype medium-sized. The chain has TRBV29-1 and TRBJ2-5; D not resolved. The V end was cut by 7 bases, the J end by 2 bases, with 11 bases between. The V gene's germline CDR1 is SQVTM and CDR2 ANQGSEA. CDR3 length equals 12 residues. CDR3 nucleotides: TGCAGCGCCCAGACACTACAAGAGACCCAGTACTTC. Translating it yields CSAQTLQETQYF.

There are many counts of this clonotype. The chain has TRBV4-3 and TRBJ1-1, with D unclear. Looked up from germline, CDR1 is LGHNA and CDR2 is YSLEER. Trimming took off 3 bases at V and 6 bases at J, with 17 bases between the two ends. CDR3 length: 15 residues. The CDR3: CASSHASGGGSEAFF. CDR3 coding DNA: TGCGCCAGCAGCCACGCCTCTGGAGGCGGGTCTGAAGCTTTCTTT.

DNA for the CDR3: TGTGCCAGTGGAGGAGGAGAGTTGAGCTACACCTTC. Amino acids: CASGGGELSYTF. This rearrangement joins TRBV19 to TRBJ1-2; D is unresolved. The germline V and J ends were trimmed by 8 bases and 9 bases, with 16 bases remaining between them. The CDR3 consists of 12 residues. Germline values: CDR1 LNHDA, CDR2 SQIVND (reference sequence).

Of note for this clonotype: A much more abundant neighbour one base away suggests this may be a read error. The gene calls are TRBV7-9 and TRBJ2-3; D might be TRBD2 (5 bases). The CDR3 runs to 16 residues. Germline values: CDR1 SEHNR, CDR2 FQNEAQ (reference sequence). The CDR3 nucleotides are TGTTCCAGCAGCCCCCTGAGAGAGTGGAGGACAGATACGCAGTATTTT. It specifies CSSSPLREWRTDTQYF.

This clonotype was observed at least ten times. The chain couples TRBV4-2 to TRBJ1-1, with TRBD1 as a possible D gene (5 bases). Germline V gene data show CDR1 as LGHNA and CDR2 as YNFKEQ. The CDR3 consists of 13 residues. Between the trimmed V and J ends, which lost 4 bases and 8 bases, there was a span of 14 bases. The CDR3 nucleotides are TGTGCCAGCAGCCCGGTGGGGGTAGTCGAAGCTTTCTTT. Translated: CASSPVGVVEAFF.

This clonotype was detected many times. The junction departs from germline at one end; a sequencing error may be responsible. The chain recombines TRBV29-1 with TRBJ1-1; possible D gene TRBD1, 5 bases. Per germline, CDR1 SQVTM and CDR2 ANQGSEA. The CDR3 spans 13 residues. CDR3 coding DNA: TGCGGCCTCTATGGGGGGAGGAACTCTGAAGCTTTCTTT. This codes for CGLYGGRNSEAFF. The whole variable domain, filled in from reference TRBV29-1 and TRBJ1-1, reads SAVISQKPSRDICQRGTSLTIQCQVDSQVTMMFWYRQQPGQSLTLIATANQGSEATYESGFVIDKFPISRPNLTFSTLTVSNMSPEDSSIYLCGLYGGRNSEAFFGQGTRLTVV.

To note about this clonotype: One end of the junction fails to match germline, which may point to a read error. The chain's CDR3 is CASSQAQGWRYEQYF. CDR3 coding DNA: TGTGCCAGCAGCCAAGCACAGGGGTGGAGGTACGAGCAGTACTTC. This chain uses TRBV4-3 with TRBJ2-7; 7 bases agree with TRBD1. The germline V gene encodes CDR1 LGHNA and CDR2 YSLEER. There are 15 residues in the CDR3.

The chain combines TRBV6-5 with TRBJ2-5; unclear D gene. V gave up 4 bases and J gave up 3 bases, with 18 bases separating them. The germline V gene has CDR1 MNHEY and CDR2 SVGAGI. The CDR3 consists of 16 residues. CDR3 sequence (DNA): TGTGCCAGCAGTTCGATAAGCGAAGGCCATGAAGAGACCCAGTACTTC. Encoded protein: CASSSISEGHEETQYF.

This clonotype is medium-sized (0.01 to 0.1%) within its sample. The chain couples TRBV29-1 to TRBJ1-1; D is perhaps TRBD1 (5 bases). The CDR3 runs 12 residues. V lost 8 bases to trimming and J lost 3 bases, with 13 bases between them. Germline CDR1 is SQVTM and CDR2 is ANQGSEA. CDR3: CSYYWGDTEAFF. CDR3 DNA sequence: TGCAGCTACTATTGGGGGGACACTGAAGCTTTCTTT. The full variable domain, with the rest looked up from reference TRBV29-1 and TRBJ1-1, is SAVISQKPSRDICQRGTSLTIQCQVDSQVTMMFWYRQQPGQSLTLIATANQGSEATYESGFVIDKFPISRPNLTFSTLTVSNMSPEDSSIYLCSYYWGDTEAFFGQGTRLTVV.

V gene TRBV9 combines with J gene TRBJ2-1; D is perhaps TRBD2 (5 bases). Trimming removed 0 bases from V and 6 bases from J, with 7 bases in between. The CDR3 totals 13 residues. The germline CDR1 and CDR2 sequences are SGDLS and YYNGEE. Here the CDR3 reads CASSVDGINEQFF. Written as DNA, the CDR3 is TGTGCCAGCAGCGTAGACGGGATCAATGAGCAGTTCTTC.

This clonotype was seen only a few times. V gene TRBV5-1 combines with J gene TRBJ1-5, with D uncertain. There are 13 residues in the CDR3. CDR1 and CDR2 (germline): SGHRS, YFSETQ. Trimming shortened V by 1 base and J by 2 bases, and 4 bases separated the two germline ends. This chain's CDR3 is CASSLRGNQPQHF. The CDR3 coding sequence is TGCGCCAGCAGCTTGCGGGGCAATCAGCCCCAGCATTTT.

This chain joins TRBV4-1 and TRBJ1-6, with 8 nucleotides matching TRBD1. Germline lookup yields CDR1 MGHRA and CDR2 YSYEKL. The V segment lost 0 bases and the J segment 4 bases; nucleotides outside the gene matches: 20. The length of the CDR3 is 22 residues. CDR3 DNA sequence: TGCGCCAGCAGCCAAGATCGGACAGACAATCAACCCCAGGGGGCTTATAATTCACCCCTCCACTTT. It yields the protein CASSQDRTDNQPQGAYNSPLHF.

Ten or more counts support this clonotype. The V call is TRBV4-3, the J call TRBJ1-2, with a weak D call TRBD1 (5 bases). CDR1 and CDR2 from the germline V gene are LGHNA and YSLEER. The CDR3 extends over 14 amino acids. V gave up 0 bases and J gave up 8 bases, with 13 bases separating them. CDR3 sequence reads: CASSQEPGSSGYTF. In DNA form, the CDR3 reads TGCGCCAGCAGCCAAGAACCAGGGAGTAGCGGCTACACCTTC.

This clonotype was observed a single time. The chain couples TRBV4-1 to TRBJ1-5; 7 bases line up with TRBD1. Germline CDR1 and CDR2: MGHRA and YSYEKL. CDR3 length: 16 residues. The trim removed 2 bases at V and 14 bases at J, leaving 18 bases unmatched. Here the CDR3 reads CASSQLVSRGVDNEHF. In DNA form, the CDR3 reads TGCGCCAGCAGCCAACTAGTGAGCAGGGGGGTGGACAATGAGCATTTT.

This clonotype occurred many times. The chain links TRBV29-1 to TRBJ2-3; possibly TRBD2 for D (6 bases). This CDR3 comprises 18 residues. Germline values: CDR1 SQVTM, CDR2 ANQGSEA. V was shortened by 4 bases and J by 7 bases, with 30 bases between the two germline ends. The CDR3 DNA reads TGCAGCGTTGTAGGGGATTGGGCGACTAGTAAGGGTGGAAATACGCAGTATTTT. Residues: CSVVGDWATSKGGNTQYF.

This clonotype counts as medium-sized. This chain links TRBV18 with TRBJ1-2; D is perhaps TRBD1 (5 bases). Trimming removed 3 bases from V and 1 base from J, with 9 bases in between. CDR1 and CDR2 from the germline V gene are KGHSH and LQKENI. This CDR3 is 14 amino acids long. The CDR3 DNA sequence: TGTGCCAGCTCACCCGTACAGGATAACTATGGCTACACCTTC. The encoded protein is CASSPVQDNYGYTF.

At least ten counts were recorded for this clonotype. J is TRBJ2-6 and V is TRBV4-3, with no clear D. With 1 base removed from V and 4 bases from J, the gap between germline ends came to 14 bases. CDR1 is LGHNA, CDR2 YSLEER, per germline. This CDR3 spans 17 amino acids. Here the CDR3 reads CASSQGLRADGANVLTF. In DNA form, the CDR3 reads TGCGCCAGCAGCCAAGGTTTAAGGGCGGACGGGGCCAACGTCCTGACTTTC.

With regard to this clonotype: This may be a read error: a much more frequent sequence differs by one nucleotide. The chain links TRBV4-3 to TRBJ2-2; a possible D gene is TRBD1 (5 bases). The V and J ends lost 0 bases and 3 bases respectively, with 17 bases between them. Germline CDR1 is LGHNA and CDR2 is YSLEER. The CDR3 spans 18 residues. CDR3 amino acids: CASSQDLGTGEDTGELFF. CDR3 DNA: TGCGCCAGCAGCCAAGATCTGGGCACAGGCGAGGACACCGGGGAGCTGTTTTTT.

This clonotype was recorded at least ten times. V and J are TRBV29-1 and TRBJ1-2; D not certain. CDR1 is SQVTM, CDR2 ANQGSEA, per germline. This CDR3 spans 12 amino acids. Trimming removed 7 bases at V and 3 bases at J, with 12 bases between. The CDR3 bases are TGCAGCGCTGCGGGAACTTACTATGGCTACACCTTC. Translated, it gives CSAAGTYYGYTF.

This clonotype has a handful of counts. At one end, the junction sequence differs from germline, possibly due to a read error. V and J are TRBV19 and TRBJ1-5, with TRBD1 identical over 10 bases. Per the germline V gene, CDR1 is LNHDA and CDR2 is SQIVND (reference sequence). The CDR3 is 15 amino acids. In DNA, the CDR3 is TGTACCAGTACCTCGGACAGGGGGTTTTATCAGCCCCAGCATTTT. Residues: CTSTSDRGFYQPQHF.

Points on this clonotype: This may arise from a read error, as a much more abundant clone is one base away. This chain connects TRBV4-3 to TRBJ1-2; 9 nucleotides match TRBD1. With V trimmed by 1 base and J by 6 bases, 6 bases remained unmatched. Looked up from germline, CDR1 is LGHNA and CDR2 is YSLEER. The CDR3 spans 15 residues. The chain's CDR3 is CASSQGDRAFNGYTF. DNA of the CDR3: TGCGCCAGCAGCCAAGGGGACAGGGCATTCAATGGCTACACCTTC.

By sample fraction, this clonotype is medium-sized. DNA for the CDR3: TGCAGCGCACGGGACACGTCTAATGAAAAACTGTTTTTT. It translates to CSARDTSNEKLFF. The chain combines TRBV29-1 with TRBJ1-4, with D perhaps matching TRBD1 (6 bases). Trimming stripped 7 bases from V and 3 bases from J, with 12 bases between. CDR1 SQVTM and CDR2 ANQGSEA come from the germline V gene. The CDR3 is 13 amino acids.

This clonotype is large by share. This sequence joins TRBV4-3 and TRBJ2-5; 10 nucleotides align to TRBD2. CDR3 length: 16 residues. Germline-derived CDR1 and CDR2 are LGHNA and YSLEER. V shed 3 bases and J 5 bases; nucleotides not matched to a gene: 9. CDR3 bases: TGCGCCAGCAGCCACGGAGCTAGCGGGAGTTCCGAGACCCAGTACTTC. Translation gives CASSHGASGSSETQYF.

This clonotype is medium-sized (0.01 to 0.1%). The genes are TRBV20-1 and TRBJ1-3, with no clear D. Trimming left V 5 bases short and J 0 bases short, with 17 bases between. CDR3 size: 16 residues. Germline V CDR1 and CDR2: DFQATT, SNEGSKA (reference sequence). CDR3 in amino acids: CSALSIEESSGNTIYF. In nucleotides, the CDR3 is TGCAGTGCTCTTTCGATAGAGGAAAGCTCTGGAAACACCATATATTTT.

This clonotype appeared many times. This chain's CDR3 is CSVDKVNEKLFF. Written as DNA, the CDR3 is TGCAGCGTTGATAAGGTTAATGAAAAACTGTTTTTT. The V call is TRBV29-1, the J call TRBJ1-4; D unresolved. This CDR3 is built from 12 residues. V lost 3 bases and J lost 4, with 6 bases in between. Germline CDR1 reads SQVTM; CDR2 reads ANQGSEA.